This TCR beta chain was identified in a study of beta chain features in type 1 diabetes. At the level of the study: Examination of sorted cells across all samples involved around 110 million cells. Study conclusions and caveats: Over-representation of high TCR-expressing cells was a possible consequence of cDNA sequencing. Moderate yet significant TCRB CDR3 shortening was seen in Type 1 diabetes patients in all four CD4+ subsets.

The entirety of the isolated RNA underwent reverse transcription, so expressed TCRB transcripts were sequenced. TCRdb's table, derived via immunoSEQ multiplex PCR, lists solely in-frame clones and lacks some. This sample has around 280,000 clones, with about 7.8% found just once. Each donor gave one heparinised blood draw averaging roughly 100 mL. Germline V gives CDR1 SGHRS, CDR2 YFSETQ. The CDR3 sequence is 14 residues long. V lost 0 bases, J lost 1 base, and 7 bases lay in between. This clone was observed a single time. As yet, its antigen is unknown. This sequence joins TRBV5-1 and TRBJ1-1; D remains unclear. The clonotype comes from a woman aged 18-29 years in good health. Sequencing used central memory CD4+ T cells from blood. The CDR3 spells CASSLDHPNTEAFF. In nucleotides, the CDR3 is TGCGCCAGCAGCTTGGATCATCCGAACACTGAAGCTTTCTTT.